This TCR beta chain emerged from a study of molecular identifiers for immune sequencing clone quantification (dated by TCRdb to about 2018). Regarding the research as a whole: In a replicate experiment, RNA from roughly 20,000 or 100,000 naive CD8 T cells was split into five aliquots, four of which were sequenced. This methods study benchmarked molecular-identifier clustering-based TCR repertoire sequencing (MIDCIRS) and TCR RNA copy counting, using CD8 T cells to do so.

General study outcomes and caveats: The sizes of highly expanded clones could end up underestimated when identical TCR molecules share a barcode. Without barcode sub-clustering, chimeric consensus sequences inflated TCR diversity; chimeras reached as high as 47%. The naive libraries included spiked-in Jurkat TCR RNA (approximately ten copies' worth), and this RNA is not part of the donor repertoire. In CMV-specific effector cells, clones with more than 20 RNA copies contained over 99% of molecules, whereas in naive cells such clones contained under 1% of molecules. About three recovered TCR RNA copies per cell were obtained by modeling, versus about 10 by digital PCR, implying a capture efficiency of about 30%. A single cell's worth of spiked-in Jurkat TCR RNA was reported detectable even among 750,000 to 1,000,000 naive CD8 T cells.

V sheds 2 bases and J sheds 1 base, leaving 11 bases between their ends. CDR1 and CDR2 (DFQATT, SNEGSKA) derive from the germline V gene (reference sequence). From the cysteine through the phenylalanine, the CDR3 covers 14 amino acids. Only the CDR3 DNA stays, 42 bases, in frame from base 1. The library was built by means of PCR. These reads were obtained on an Illumina HiSeq 4000. Bulk TCR libraries were generated as previously described, with the TCR primers listed in Table S5 used. The Qiagen AllPrep DNA/RNA kit was used to purify total RNA. Reads from multiple sequencing runs of the same library were pooled before analysis. The authors' analysis ran thus. Reads were retained only if an exact TCR constant sequence was present, and the retained reads were trimmed to 150 nt and grouped according to their 12-nt molecular barcodes. Reads within each barcode group were sub-clustered using a 15% Levenshtein threshold, and quality-weighted consensus sequences were constructed for each RNA molecule. Non-functional sequences were discarded, and so were lower-count sequences lying one edit away from another sequence. Barcode sub-clusters with fewer than 20% of the maximum read count were removed, based on fitting two negative binomial distributions. The raw public data were reprocessed by TCRdb itself: fastp quality trimming at Q25, MiXCR clonotype calling, in-frame beta chains only. Under each unique CDR3 protein, matching rows form one entry showing the most common genes and DNA. The V and J calls come from TCRdb's annotation, not from the publication. This sample has under 650,000 distinct CDR3 sequences in its table, and approximately 20% of those were observed once. 0.7% to 1% of the sample is taken by the ten largest.

This clonotype was seen more than once but under ten times. There is no known antigen for this receptor. Base-call qualities are not available, and no considerably larger clone is one nucleotide away. Libraries of naive CD8 T cells were generated from roughly 20,000 to 1,000,000 sorted cells, with 10%, 30% or 50% of the purified RNA used. Naive CD8 T cells, defined as CD8+CD4-CCR7+CD45RA+, were FACS-sorted into RLT Plus buffer on a BD FACSAria II. More than 8 TCR copies' worth of Jurkat RNA were spiked into roughly 19,000-1,000,000 naive CD8 T cell samples to test detection sensitivity. CD8 T cells were enriched using RosetteSep CD8+ T Cell Enrichment Cocktail and Ficoll-Paque, and the enriched cells then underwent ACK red cell lysis.

This receptor chain uses TRBV20-1 and TRBJ1-1; the D gene cannot be resolved reliably. The clonotype originates from a human donor in good health. Some libraries in this study had Jurkat cell RNA spiked in. Sequenced sample: naive CD8+ T cells from blood, with Jurkat cell RNA spiked in. The cell subset or site label corresponds to: FACS-sorted CD8+CD4-CCR7+CD45RA+ naive T cells. The CDR3 here reads CSARNLRGNTEAFF. The sequenced DNA: TGCAGTGCTAGAAATTTGCGGGGGAACACTGAAGCTTTCTTT.